The rows below give T cell receptor beta chains drawn from one sample of a study of blood T cells in healthy people across ages. MiXCR was run by TCRdb on the 5' RACE reads, yielding one entry per CDR3 protein. The sample has 1.5 million or so distinct CDR3 sequences; approximately 42% are singletons. The sequencing sample was made of blood. These receptors all stem from a woman under 30 in good health. Both conserved end residues are part of each CDR3. A D gene is named only where the DNA matches it firmly. Size values are once, few and many counts, or a class for expanded clones, and some rows have none.

TRBJ2-7 | TRBV12-3/TRBV12-4 | - | few | TGTGCCAGCAGTTTAGGGAAGGGCCTCTCCTACGAGCAGTACTTC | CASSLGKGLSYEQYF
TRBJ2-1 | TRBV6-4 | TRBD2 | - | TGTGCCAGCAGTGACTCTGAGCGGGGGTCATACAATGAGCAGTTCTTC | CASSDSERGSYNEQFF
TRBJ2-5 | TRBV28 | - | few | TGTGCCAGCAGTTTGTTTGGGGACAACCAAGAGACCCAGTACTTC | CASSLFGDNQETQYF
TRBJ2-5 | TRBV20-1 | - | - | TGCAGTGCCGTGGACTGGCTAGTCCCAGAGACCCAGTACTTC | CSAVDWLVPETQYF
TRBJ1-1 | TRBV25-1 | TRBD1 | - | TGTGCCAGCTCCTCCCGAGGCAGGGGGCAGACTGAAGCTTTCTTT | CASSSRGRGQTEAFF
TRBJ2-3 | TRBV10-3 | TRBD2 | - | TGTGCCATCACCGAGGGGGGCGGGGGGGCGTCCTCGTCTACGCAGTATTTT | CAITEGGGGASSSTQYF
TRBJ2-1 | TRBV6-6 | TRBD2 | - | TGTGCCAGCACCCACACCGGGACTACTGACAATGAGCAGTTCTTC | CASTHTGTTDNEQFF
TRBJ2-7 | TRBV9 | TRBD1 | few | TGTGCCAGCAGCAACCGGGACAGCCATCTGGAGCAGTACTTC | CASSNRDSHLEQYF
TRBJ2-3 | TRBV7-8 | TRBD2 | - | TGTGCCAGCAGCGCGGGGGGGCGGGGAGATACGCAGTATTTT | CASSAGGRGDTQYF
TRBJ2-1 | TRBV11-3 | - | - | TGTGCCAGCAGCTTAGATGCGGGGCCATACAATGAGCAGTTCTTC | CASSLDAGPYNEQFF
TRBJ2-3 | TRBV20-1 | TRBD2 | - | TGCAGTGCAGGAAGGGGGGGGACTAGCGTGAAAGATACGCAGTATTTT | CSAGRGGTSVKDTQYF
TRBJ2-7 | TRBV4-2 | - | - | TGTGCCAGCAGCCAAGTCGGAGCTTCAGTCTACGAGCAGTACTTC | CASSQVGASVYEQYF
TRBJ2-5 | TRBV15 | - | few | TGTGCCACCAGCAGAGATTTTGGCGGGACCCAGTACTTC | CATSRDFGGTQYF
TRBJ1-6 | TRBV12-5 | TRBD1 | few | TGTGCTAGTGGTTTGCGGACAGGTTTGGGATCACCCCTCCACTTT | CASGLRTGLGSPLHF
TRBJ2-1 | TRBV28 | TRBD2 | once | TGTGCCAGCAGTACTAGCGGTCTCCGGGATGAGCAGTTCTTC | CASSTSGLRDEQFF
TRBJ2-3 | TRBV3-1 | - | few | TGTGCCAGCAGCCAAGCGGGTAGCAGATCAGATACGCAGTATTTT | CASSQAGSRSDTQYF
TRBJ2-1 | TRBV18 | TRBD2 | few | TGTGCCAGCTCGATGGGACTAGCGGCGAACAATGAGCAGTTCTTC | CASSMGLAANNEQFF
TRBJ1-2 | TRBV10-3 | - | few | TGTGCCATCAGTGATATCGCAGACTTTGGCTATGGCTACACCTTC | CAISDIADFGYGYTF
TRBJ1-2 | TRBV2 | TRBD1 | - | TGTGCCGGGGGACAGGGGAACTATGGCTACACCTTC | CAGGQGNYGYTF
TRBJ1-2 | TRBV7-9 | TRBD1 | - | TGTGCCAGCAGCCGGGACAGCACTCTGGGCTACACCTTC | CASSRDSTLGYTF
TRBJ1-4 | TRBV29-1 | - | - | TGCAGCGGAAGGTATAATGAAAAACTGTTTTTT | CSGRYNEKLFF
TRBJ2-1 | TRBV11-2 | TRBD2 | - | TGTGCCAGCAGAACGACTAGCGGGAGCTCCTACAATGAGCAGTTCTTC | CASRTTSGSSYNEQFF
TRBJ2-5 | TRBV2 | TRBD1 | - | TGTGCCAGCGGATCCGGGACAGTCAAAGAGACCCAGTACTTC | CASGSGTVKETQYF
TRBJ2-5 | TRBV20-1 | - | - | TGCAGTCCAAAGCGGGAAGAGACCCAGTACTTC | CSPKREETQYF
TRBJ2-5 | TRBV20-1 | - | - | TGCAGTGCCACCGGCAGGGGTGTTGAGACCCAGTACTTC | CSATGRGVETQYF
TRBJ2-5 | TRBV5-1 | - | - | TGCGCCAGCAGCGCGGCTCCGGACAGCCAAGAGACCCAGTACTTC | CASSAAPDSQETQYF
TRBJ2-4 | TRBV18 | - | - | TGTGCCAGCTCACCCGACTATGGGTCTAGACAAAACATTCAGTACTTC | CASSPDYGSRQNIQYF
TRBJ1-2 | TRBV5-1 | - | - | TGCGCCAGCAGCCATGGCCGCGAAGGACGTGTTAACTATGGCTACACCTTC | CASSHGREGRVNYGYTF
TRBJ2-5 | TRBV12-3/TRBV12-4 | - | - | TGTGCCAGCAACTCCGGGACTCTGGGTGAGCAGTACTTC | CASNSGTLGEQYF
TRBJ2-7 | TRBV10-3 | - | - | TGTGCCATCAGTGAGTCGGCCGCCCTGGGGGGAGAGCAGTACTTC | CAISESAALGGEQYF
TRBJ2-7 | TRBV18 | - | - | TGTGCCAGCTCACCACTTGCCCAGGAGTCCTACGAGCAGTACTTC | CASSPLAQESYEQYF
TRBJ2-7 | TRBV28 | - | - | TGTGCCAGCACAGGGCTAAGCTCCTACGAGCAGTACTTC | CASTGLSSYEQYF
TRBJ2-7 | TRBV5-1 | TRBD2 | - | TGCGCCAGCAGCCAGCTAGCGGGGGGGACCTACAATGAGCAGTACTTC | CASSQLAGGTYNEQYF
TRBJ1-2 | TRBV10-1 | - | - | TGCGCCAGCAGTGAGGGGGGGGGAGTTAGCTACTATGGCTACACCTTC | CASSEGGGVSYYGYTF
TRBJ2-3 | TRBV27 | - | - | TGTGCCAGCGACAGGTTCCCGTCTAGCACAGATACGCAGTATTTT | CASDRFPSSTDTQYF
TRBJ1-1 | TRBV20-1 | - | - | TGCAGTGCGTTTGGACCAGGGAGTGTGAACACTGAAGCTTTCTTT | CSAFGPGSVNTEAFF
TRBJ1-2 | TRBV5-1 | - | - | TGCGCCAGCAGCGAGGCTTCCTATGGCTACACCTTC | CASSEASYGYTF
TRBJ2-1 | TRBV12-3/TRBV12-4 | TRBD1 | few | TGTGCCAGCACCCGGACAGGGACGTATGAGCAGTTCTTC | CASTRTGTYEQFF
TRBJ1-1 | TRBV4-1 | - | - | TGCGCCAGCAGCCCCACCTGGGGGACTGAAGCTTTCTTT | CASSPTWGTEAFF
TRBJ2-1 | TRBV29-1 | TRBD2 | few | TGCAGCGTTGGGACTAGCGGCCCATGGCAATATGAGCAGTTCTTC | CSVGTSGPWQYEQFF
TRBJ1-4 | TRBV6-1 | - | - | TGTGCCAGCAGTGATGGCCCGGATCAAAAACTGTTTTTT | CASSDGPDQKLFF
TRBJ2-5 | TRBV4-2 | - | - | TGTGCCAGCAGCCCCCTCCGGGCTAGCCTCCAAGAGACCCAGTACTTC | CASSPLRASLQETQYF